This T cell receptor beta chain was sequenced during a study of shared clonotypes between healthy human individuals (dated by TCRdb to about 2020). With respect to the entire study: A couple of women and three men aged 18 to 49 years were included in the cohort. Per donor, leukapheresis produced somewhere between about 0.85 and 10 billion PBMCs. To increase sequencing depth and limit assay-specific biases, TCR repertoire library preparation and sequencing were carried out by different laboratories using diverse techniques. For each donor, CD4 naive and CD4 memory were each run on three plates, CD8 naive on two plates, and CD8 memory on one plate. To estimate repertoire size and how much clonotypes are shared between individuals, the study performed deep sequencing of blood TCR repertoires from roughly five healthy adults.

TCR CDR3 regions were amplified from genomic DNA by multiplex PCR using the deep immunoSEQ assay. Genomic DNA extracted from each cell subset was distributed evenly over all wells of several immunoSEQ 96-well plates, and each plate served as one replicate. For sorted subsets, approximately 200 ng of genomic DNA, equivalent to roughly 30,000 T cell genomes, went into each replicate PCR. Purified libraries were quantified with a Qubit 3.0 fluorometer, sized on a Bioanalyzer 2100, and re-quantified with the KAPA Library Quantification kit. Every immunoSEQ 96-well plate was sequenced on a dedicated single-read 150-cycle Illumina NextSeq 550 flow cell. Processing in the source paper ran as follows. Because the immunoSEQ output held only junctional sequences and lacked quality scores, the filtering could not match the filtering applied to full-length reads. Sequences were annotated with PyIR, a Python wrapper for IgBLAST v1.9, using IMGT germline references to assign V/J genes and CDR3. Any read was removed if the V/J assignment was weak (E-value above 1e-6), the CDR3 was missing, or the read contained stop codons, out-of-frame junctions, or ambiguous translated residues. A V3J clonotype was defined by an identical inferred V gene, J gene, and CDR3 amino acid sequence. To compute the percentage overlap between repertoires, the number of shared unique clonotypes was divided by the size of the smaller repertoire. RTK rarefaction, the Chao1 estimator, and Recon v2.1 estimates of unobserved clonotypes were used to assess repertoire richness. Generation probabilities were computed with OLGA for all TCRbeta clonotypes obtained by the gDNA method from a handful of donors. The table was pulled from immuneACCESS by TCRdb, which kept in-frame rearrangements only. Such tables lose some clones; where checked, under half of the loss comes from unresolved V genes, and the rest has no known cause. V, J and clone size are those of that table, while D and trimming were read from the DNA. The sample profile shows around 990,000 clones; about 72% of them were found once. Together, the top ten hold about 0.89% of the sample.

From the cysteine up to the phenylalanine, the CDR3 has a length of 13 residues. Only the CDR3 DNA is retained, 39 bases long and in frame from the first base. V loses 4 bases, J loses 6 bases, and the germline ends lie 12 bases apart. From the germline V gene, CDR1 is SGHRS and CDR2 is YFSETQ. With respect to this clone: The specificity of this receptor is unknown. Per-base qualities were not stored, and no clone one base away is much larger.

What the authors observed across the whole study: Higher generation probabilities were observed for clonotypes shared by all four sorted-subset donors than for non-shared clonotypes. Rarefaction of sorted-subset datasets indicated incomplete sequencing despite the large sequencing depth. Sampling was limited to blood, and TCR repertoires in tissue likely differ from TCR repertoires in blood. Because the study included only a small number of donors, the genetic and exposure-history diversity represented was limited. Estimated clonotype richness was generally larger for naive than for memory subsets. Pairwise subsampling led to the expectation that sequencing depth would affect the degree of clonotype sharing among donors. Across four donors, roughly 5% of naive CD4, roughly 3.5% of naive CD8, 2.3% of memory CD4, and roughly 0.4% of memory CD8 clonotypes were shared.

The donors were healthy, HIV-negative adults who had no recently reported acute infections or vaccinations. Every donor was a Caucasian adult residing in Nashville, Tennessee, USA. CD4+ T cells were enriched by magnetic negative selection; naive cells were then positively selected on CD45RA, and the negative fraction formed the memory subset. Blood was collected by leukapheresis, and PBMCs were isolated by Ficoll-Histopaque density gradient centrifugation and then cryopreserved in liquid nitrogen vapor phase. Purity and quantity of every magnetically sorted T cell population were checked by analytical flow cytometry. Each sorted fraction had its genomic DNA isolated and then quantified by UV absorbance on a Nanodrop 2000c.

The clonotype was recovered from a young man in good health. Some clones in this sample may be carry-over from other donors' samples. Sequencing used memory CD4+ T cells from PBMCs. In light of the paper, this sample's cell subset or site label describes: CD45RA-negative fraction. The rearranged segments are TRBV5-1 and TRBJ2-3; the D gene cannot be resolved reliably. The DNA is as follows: TGCGCCAGCAGCCAGCCCCTCGTGGATACGCAGTATTTT. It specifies CASSQPLVDTQYF.